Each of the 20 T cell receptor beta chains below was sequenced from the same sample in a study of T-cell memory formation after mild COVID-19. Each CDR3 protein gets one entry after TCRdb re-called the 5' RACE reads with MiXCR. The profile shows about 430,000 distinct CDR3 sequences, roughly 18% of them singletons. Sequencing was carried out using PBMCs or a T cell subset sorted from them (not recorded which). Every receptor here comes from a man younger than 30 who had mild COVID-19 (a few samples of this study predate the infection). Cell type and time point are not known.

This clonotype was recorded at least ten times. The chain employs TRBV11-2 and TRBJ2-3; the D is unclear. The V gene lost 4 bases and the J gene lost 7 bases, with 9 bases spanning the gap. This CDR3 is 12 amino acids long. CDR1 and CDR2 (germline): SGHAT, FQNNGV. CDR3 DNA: TGTGCCAGCAGCTGGGATCTAAATACGCAGTATTTT. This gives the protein CASSWDLNTQYF.

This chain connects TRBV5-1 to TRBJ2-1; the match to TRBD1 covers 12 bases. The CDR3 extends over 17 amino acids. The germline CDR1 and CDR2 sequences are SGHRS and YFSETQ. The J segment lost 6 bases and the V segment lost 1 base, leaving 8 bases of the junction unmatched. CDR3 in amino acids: CASSLTRDRGQFNEQFF. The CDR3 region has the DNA TGCGCCAGCAGCTTGACAAGGGACAGGGGGCAGTTCAATGAGCAGTTCTTC. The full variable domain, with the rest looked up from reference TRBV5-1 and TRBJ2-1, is KAGVTQTPRYLIKTRGQQVTLSCSPISGHRSVSWYQQTPGQGLQFLFEYFSETQRNKGNFPGRFSGRQFSNSRSEMNVSTLELGDSALYLCASSLTRDRGQFNEQFFGPGTRLTVL.

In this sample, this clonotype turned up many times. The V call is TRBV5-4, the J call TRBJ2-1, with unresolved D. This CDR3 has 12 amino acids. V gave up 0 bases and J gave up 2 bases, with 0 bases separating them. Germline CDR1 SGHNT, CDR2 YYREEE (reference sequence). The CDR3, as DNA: TGTGCCAGCAGCTTGGCCTACAATGAGCAGTTCTTC. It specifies CASSLAYNEQFF.

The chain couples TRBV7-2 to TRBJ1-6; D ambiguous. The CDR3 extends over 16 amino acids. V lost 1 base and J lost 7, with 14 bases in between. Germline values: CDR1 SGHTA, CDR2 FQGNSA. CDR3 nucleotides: TGTGCCAGCAGCTTAGGGACGGGCATGGGGAATTCACCCCTCCACTTT. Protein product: CASSLGTGMGNSPLHF.

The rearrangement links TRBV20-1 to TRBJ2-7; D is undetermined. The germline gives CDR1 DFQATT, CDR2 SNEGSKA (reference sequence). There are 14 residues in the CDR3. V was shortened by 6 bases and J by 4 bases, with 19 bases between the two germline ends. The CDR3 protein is CSAGPRDTSYEQYF. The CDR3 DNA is TGCAGTGCCGGACCCCGAGACACATCGTACGAGCAGTACTTC.

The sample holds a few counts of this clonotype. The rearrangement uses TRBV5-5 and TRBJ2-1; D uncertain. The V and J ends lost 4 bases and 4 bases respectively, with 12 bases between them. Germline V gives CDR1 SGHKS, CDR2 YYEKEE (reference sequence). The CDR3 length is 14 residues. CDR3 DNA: TGTGCCAGCAGCACCCCCCGTGGGTACAATGAGCAGTTCTTC. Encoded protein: CASSTPRGYNEQFF.

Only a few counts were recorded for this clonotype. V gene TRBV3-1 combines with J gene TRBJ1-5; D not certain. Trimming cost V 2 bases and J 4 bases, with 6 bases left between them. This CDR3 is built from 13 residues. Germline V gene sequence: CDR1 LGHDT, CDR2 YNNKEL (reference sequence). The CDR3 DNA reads TGTGCCAGCAGCCAACTCGGGAATCAGCCCCAGCATTTT. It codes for CASSQLGNQPQHF.

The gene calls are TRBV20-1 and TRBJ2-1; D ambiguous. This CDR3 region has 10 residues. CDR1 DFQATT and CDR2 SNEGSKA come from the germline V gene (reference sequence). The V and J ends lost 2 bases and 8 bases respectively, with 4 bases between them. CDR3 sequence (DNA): TGCAGTGCTAGATGGGATGAGCAGTTCTTC. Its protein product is CSARWDEQFF.

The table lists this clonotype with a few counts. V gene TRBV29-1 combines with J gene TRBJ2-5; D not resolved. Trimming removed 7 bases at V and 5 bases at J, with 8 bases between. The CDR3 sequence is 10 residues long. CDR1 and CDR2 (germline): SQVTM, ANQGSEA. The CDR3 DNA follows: TGCAGCGGCCAGAGGGAGACCCAGTACTTC. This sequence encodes CSGQRETQYF.

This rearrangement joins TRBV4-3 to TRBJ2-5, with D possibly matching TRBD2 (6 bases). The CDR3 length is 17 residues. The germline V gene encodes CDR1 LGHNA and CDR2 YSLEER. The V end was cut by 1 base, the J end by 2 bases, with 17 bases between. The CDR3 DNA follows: TGCGCCAGCAGCCAAGGAGTCTATAGGGACTCACAAGAGACCCAGTACTTC. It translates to CASSQGVYRDSQETQYF.

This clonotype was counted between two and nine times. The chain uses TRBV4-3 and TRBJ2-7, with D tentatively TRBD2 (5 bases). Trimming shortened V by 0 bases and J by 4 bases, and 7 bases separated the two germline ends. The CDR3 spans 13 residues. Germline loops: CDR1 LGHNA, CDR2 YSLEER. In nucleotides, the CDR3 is TGCGCCAGCAGCCAAGAGAGGGCTTACGAGCAGTACTTC. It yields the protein CASSQERAYEQYF.

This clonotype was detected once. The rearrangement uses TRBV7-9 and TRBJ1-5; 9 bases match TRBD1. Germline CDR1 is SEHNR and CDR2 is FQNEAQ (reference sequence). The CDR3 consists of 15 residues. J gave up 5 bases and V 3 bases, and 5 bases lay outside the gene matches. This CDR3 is CASSLGTGPHQPQHF. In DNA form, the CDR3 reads TGTGCCAGCAGCTTGGGGACAGGGCCCCATCAGCCCCAGCATTTT.

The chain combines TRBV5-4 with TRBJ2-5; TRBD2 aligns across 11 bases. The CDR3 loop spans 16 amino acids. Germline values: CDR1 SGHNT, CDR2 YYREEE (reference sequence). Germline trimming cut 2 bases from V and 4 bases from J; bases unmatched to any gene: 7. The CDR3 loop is CASSFSGGATGETQYF. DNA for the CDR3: TGTGCCAGCAGCTTTAGCGGGGGGGCGACGGGAGAGACCCAGTACTTC.

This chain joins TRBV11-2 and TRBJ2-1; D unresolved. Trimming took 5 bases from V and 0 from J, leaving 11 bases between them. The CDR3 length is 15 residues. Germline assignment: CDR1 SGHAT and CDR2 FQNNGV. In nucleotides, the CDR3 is TGTGCCAGCAGCCAACTCACCGGCTCCTACAATGAGCAGTTCTTC. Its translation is CASSQLTGSYNEQFF.

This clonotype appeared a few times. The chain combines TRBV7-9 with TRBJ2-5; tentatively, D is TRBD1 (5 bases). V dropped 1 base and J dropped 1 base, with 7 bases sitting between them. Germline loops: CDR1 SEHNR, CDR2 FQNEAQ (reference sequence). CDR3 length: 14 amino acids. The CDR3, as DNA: TGTGCCAGCAGCTTAGTTGGGGCCCAAGAGACCCAGTACTTC. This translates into CASSLVGAQETQYF.

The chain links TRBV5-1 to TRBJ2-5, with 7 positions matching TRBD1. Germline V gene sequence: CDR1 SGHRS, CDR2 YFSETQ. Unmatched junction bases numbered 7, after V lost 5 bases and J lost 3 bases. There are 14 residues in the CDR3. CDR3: CASRRTGDEETQYF. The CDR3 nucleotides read TGCGCCAGCAGGCGGACAGGAGATGAAGAGACCCAGTACTTC.

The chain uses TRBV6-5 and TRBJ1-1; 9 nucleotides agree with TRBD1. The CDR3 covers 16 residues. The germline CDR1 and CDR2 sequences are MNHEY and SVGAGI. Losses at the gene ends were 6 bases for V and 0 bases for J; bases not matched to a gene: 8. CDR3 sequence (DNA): TGTGCCAGCAGACGCCGGACAGGGGTGATGAACACTGAAGCTTTCTTT. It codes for CASRRRTGVMNTEAFF.

The CDR3 DNA reads TGCAGTGCTAGTCGGCAGGGGGAAGAGACCCAGTACTTC. Its protein product is CSASRQGEETQYF. V is TRBV20-1 and J is TRBJ2-5; 7 bases fit TRBD1. This CDR3 is 13 amino acids long. Germline CDR1 and CDR2: DFQATT and SNEGSKA (reference sequence). V gave up 3 bases and J gave up 3 bases; unmatched junction bases: 4.

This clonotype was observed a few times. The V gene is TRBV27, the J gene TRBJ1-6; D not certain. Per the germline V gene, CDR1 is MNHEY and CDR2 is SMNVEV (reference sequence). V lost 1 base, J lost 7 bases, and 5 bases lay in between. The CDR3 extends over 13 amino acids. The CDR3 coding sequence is TGTGCCAGCAGTTTATTGACAAATTCACCCCTCCACTTT. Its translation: CASSLLTNSPLHF.

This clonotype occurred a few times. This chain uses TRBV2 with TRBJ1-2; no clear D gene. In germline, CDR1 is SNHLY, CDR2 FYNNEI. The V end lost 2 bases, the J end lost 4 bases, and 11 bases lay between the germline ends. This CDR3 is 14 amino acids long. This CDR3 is CASSENGIPYGYTF. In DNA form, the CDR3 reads TGTGCCAGCAGTGAAAATGGGATCCCCTATGGCTACACCTTC. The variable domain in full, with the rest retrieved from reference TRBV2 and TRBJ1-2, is EPEVTQTPSHQVTQMGQEVILRCVPISNHLYFYWYRQILGQKVEFLVSFYNNEISEKSEIFDDQFSVERPDGSNFTLKIRSTKLEDSAMYFCASSENGIPYGYTFGSGTRLTVV.